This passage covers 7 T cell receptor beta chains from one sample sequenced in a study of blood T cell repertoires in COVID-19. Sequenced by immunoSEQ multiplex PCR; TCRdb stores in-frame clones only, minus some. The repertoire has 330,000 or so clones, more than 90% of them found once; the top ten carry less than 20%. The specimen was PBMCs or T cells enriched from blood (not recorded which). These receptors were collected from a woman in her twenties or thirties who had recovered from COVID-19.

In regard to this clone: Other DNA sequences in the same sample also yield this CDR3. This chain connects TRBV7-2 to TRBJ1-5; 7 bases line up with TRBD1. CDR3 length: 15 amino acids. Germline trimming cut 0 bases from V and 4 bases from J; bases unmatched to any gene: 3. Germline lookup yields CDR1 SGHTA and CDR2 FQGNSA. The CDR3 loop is CASSLAGQANQPQHF. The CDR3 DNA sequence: TGTGCCAGCAGCTTAGCTGGACAGGCGAATCAGCCCCAGCATTTT.

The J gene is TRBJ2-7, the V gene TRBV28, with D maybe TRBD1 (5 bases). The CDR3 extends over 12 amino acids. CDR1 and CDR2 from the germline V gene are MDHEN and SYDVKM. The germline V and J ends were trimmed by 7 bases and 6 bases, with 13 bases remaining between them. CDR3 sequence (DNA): TGTGCCAGCACGCAGGGAAGGGGCGAGCAGTACTTC. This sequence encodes CASTQGRGEQYF.

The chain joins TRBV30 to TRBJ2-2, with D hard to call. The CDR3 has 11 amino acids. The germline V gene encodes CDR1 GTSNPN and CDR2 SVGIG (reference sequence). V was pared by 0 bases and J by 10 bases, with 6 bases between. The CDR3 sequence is CAWSVQVELFF. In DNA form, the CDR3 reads TGTGCCTGGAGTGTGCAGGTGGAGCTGTTTTTT.

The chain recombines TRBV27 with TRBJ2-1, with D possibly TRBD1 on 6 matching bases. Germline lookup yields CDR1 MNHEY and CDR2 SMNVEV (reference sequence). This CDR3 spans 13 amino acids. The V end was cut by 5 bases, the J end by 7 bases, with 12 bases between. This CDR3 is CASSVTQGNEQFF. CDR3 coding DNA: TGTGCCAGCAGTGTCACTCAGGGGAATGAGCAGTTCTTC.

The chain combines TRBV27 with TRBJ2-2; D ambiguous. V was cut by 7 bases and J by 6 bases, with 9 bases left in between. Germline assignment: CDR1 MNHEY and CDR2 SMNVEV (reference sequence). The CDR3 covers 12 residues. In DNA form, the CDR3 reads TGTGCCAGCACGAAGCGTCCCGGGGAGCTGTTTTTT. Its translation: CASTKRPGELFF.

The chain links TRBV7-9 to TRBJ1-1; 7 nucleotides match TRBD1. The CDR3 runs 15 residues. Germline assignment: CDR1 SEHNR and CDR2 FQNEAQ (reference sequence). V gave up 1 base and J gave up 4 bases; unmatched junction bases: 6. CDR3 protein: CASSLEGGLGTEAFF. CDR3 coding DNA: TGTGCCAGCAGCTTAGAAGGGGGCTTGGGCACTGAAGCTTTCTTT.

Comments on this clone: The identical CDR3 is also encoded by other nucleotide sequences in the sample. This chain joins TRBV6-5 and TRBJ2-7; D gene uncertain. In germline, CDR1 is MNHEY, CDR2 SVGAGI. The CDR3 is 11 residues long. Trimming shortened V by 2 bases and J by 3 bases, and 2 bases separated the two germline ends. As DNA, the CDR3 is TGTGCCAGCAGTTACCTCTACGAGCAGTACTTC. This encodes CASSYLYEQYF.